The source of this T cell receptor (beta chain) is a study of vaccination effects on CD4 cells after COVID-19 (dated by TCRdb to between 2021 and 2022). About the full investigation: Each participant got two doses of an mRNA SARS-CoV-2 vaccine, either BNT162b2 or mRNA-1273. A total of around eleven COVID-19 convalescent patients and several SARS-CoV-2-naive healthy vaccine recipients were included in the full study. In the study, cultures from other donors were sequenced using the Oncomine TCR Beta short-read assay on an Illumina iSeq 100. SARS-CoV-2 spike-specific CD4+ TCR repertoires from before and after mRNA vaccination were compared in COVID-19 convalescent patients and in infection-naive vaccine recipients.

This clone was detected only once. Its antigen specificity is not known. No qualities accompany the bases; no much larger clone lies one base away. General conclusions and limits of the study: The study was limited by a small number of convalescent patients, and early post-infection timepoints were lacking. Both infection-induced and vaccine-induced clones contracted markedly at late post-vaccination timepoints, which is consistent with waning T cell responses. In healthy vaccine recipients, vaccine-induced clones were almost all SARS-CoV-2 mono-reactive, with only 1 of 255 cross-reactive with common cold coronaviruses.

To identify antigen-specific CD4+ T cell clonotypes by their expansion, the ViraFEST assay first stimulated PBMC with viral peptide pools and then applied TCR sequencing. After around 11 days of culture, CD4+ T cells were isolated with the EasySep CD4+ T cell isolation kit. The absence of prior SARS-CoV-2 infection in healthy vaccine recipients was confirmed by negative nucleocapsid antibodies before and after vaccination. A few million PBMC per well were cultured in IMDM with approximately 5% human AB serum, around 9.1 IU/ml IL-2 and gentamicin, plus 10 ug/ml peptides. On days 3 and 7, half of the culture medium was replaced with fresh IL-2-containing medium. Unless noted otherwise, every peptide stimulation condition was grown in triplicate wells. Using Ficoll-Paque Plus gradient centrifugation, PBMC were separated from whole blood and then either used fresh or cryopreserved at -140C. Overlapping peptide pools spanned the spike proteins of SARS-CoV-2 and the common cold coronaviruses HCoV-NL63, HCoV-OC43 and HCoV-229E. The QIAamp micro DNA kit was used to extract genomic DNA from the cultured CD4+ T cells.

The library was made by the immunoSEQ multiplex PCR assay. DNA from the CD4+ T cells that had been cultured and isolated underwent TCR beta CDR3 sequencing. In the paper's pipeline: The analysis removed non-productive TCR sequences, trimmed reads to the CDR3 region, and retained only CDR3s that were 7 or more amino acids long. The MANAFEST web app was used to identify antigen-specific clonotypes by comparing expansion in peptide wells with expansion in reference cultures. Positive clones required FDR<0.05 expansion versus reference and all other wells, odds ratio above 5, and frequency above 0.1% in two replicate wells. A clonotype was called cross-reactive if it was significantly expanded both in SARS-CoV-2 spike wells and in at least one common cold coronavirus spike condition. CDR3 similarity was assessed by Levenshtein distance using the stringdist R package, and unrooted trees were constructed with ape in R 3.6.1. Entries here come from immuneACCESS through TCRdb and include only in-frame sequences with V and J called. Some clones fail to appear in such tables; in the studies checked, an unresolved V gene covers under half of the shortfall, and the cause of the remainder is unknown. For V, J and clone size, that table is used; D and trimming come from the DNA. The sample records tens of thousands of clones, more than 70% of which are singletons. The top ten clonotypes cover about 6% of the sample.

Taken from cysteine to phenylalanine, the CDR3 has 16 residues. Solely the CDR3 DNA is kept, with 48 bases framed from the first base. The V end gives up 5 bases and the J end 0 bases, leaving 9 bases in the junction not matched to a gene. The germline V gene specifies SGHRS as CDR1 and YFSETQ as CDR2. The receptor was derived from a human donor who received a COVID-19 vaccine. The chain couples TRBV5-1 to TRBJ2-3; 7 bases in the middle match TRBD1. The sequenced sample was CD4+ T cells from PBMCs cultured with HCoV-OC43 spike peptides, obtained before COVID-19 vaccination. The cell subset or site label corresponds to: HCoV-OC43 spike overlapping peptide pool stimulation. DNA sequence: TGCGCCAGCAGACTGCAGGGGGTCGCTAGCACAGATACGCAGTATTTT. It translates to CASRLQGVASTDTQYF.